This record covers a single T cell receptor (beta chain). This entry is derived from a study of shared clonotypes between healthy human individuals. Produced via immunoSEQ multiplex PCR; TCRdb's table is partial and in-frame only. The top ten hold roughly 0.34% of the sample, which has roughly 2,300,000 clones, under 95% seen once. This receptor was taken from a man aged 18 to 35 in good health. Some clones in this sample may be carry-over from other donors' samples. The sequencing sample was made of naive CD4+ T cells from PBMCs. Regarding subset: CD45RA+ positively selected.

In DNA form, the CDR3 reads TGTGCCAGCAGCTTGCGGGAGGGCCAGTACACCGGGGAGCTGTTTTTT. Translated, it gives CASSLREGQYTGELFF. The chain couples TRBV7-2 to TRBJ2-2; TRBD2 agrees at 9 bases. With V trimmed by 3 bases and J by 3 bases, 5 bases remained unmatched. CDR1 and CDR2 (germline): SGHTA, FQGNSA. The CDR3 consists of 16 residues.